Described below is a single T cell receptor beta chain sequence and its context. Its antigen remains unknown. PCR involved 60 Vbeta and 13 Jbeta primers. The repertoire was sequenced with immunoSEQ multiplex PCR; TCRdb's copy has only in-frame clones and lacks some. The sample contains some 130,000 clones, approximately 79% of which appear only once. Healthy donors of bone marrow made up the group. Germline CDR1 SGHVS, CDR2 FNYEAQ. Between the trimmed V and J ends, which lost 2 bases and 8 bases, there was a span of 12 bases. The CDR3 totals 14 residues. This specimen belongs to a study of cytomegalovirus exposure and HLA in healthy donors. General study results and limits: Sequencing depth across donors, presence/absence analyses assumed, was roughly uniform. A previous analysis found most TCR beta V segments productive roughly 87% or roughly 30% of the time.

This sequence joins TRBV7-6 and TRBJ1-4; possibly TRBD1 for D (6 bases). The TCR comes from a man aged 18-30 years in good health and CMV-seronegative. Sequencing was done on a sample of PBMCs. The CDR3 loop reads CASSLTGNSEKLFF. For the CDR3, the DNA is TGTGCCAGCAGCTTAACAGGGAATAGCGAAAAACTGTTTTTT.